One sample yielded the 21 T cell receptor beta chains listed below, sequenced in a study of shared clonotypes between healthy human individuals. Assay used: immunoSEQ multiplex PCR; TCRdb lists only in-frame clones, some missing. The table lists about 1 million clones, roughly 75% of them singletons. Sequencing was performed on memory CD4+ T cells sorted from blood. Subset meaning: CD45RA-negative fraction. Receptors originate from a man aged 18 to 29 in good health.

The CDR3 sequence is CASSLGQGRSNEKLFF. The CDR3 DNA sequence: TGTGCCAGCTCACTAGGACAGGGGCGTTCTAATGAAAAACTGTTTTTT. V is TRBV18 and J is TRBJ1-4; 9 bases agree with TRBD1. The CDR3 has 16 residues. The ends lost 4 bases at V and 3 bases at J; junction bases unmatched: 6. CDR1 is KGHSH, CDR2 LQKENI, per germline.

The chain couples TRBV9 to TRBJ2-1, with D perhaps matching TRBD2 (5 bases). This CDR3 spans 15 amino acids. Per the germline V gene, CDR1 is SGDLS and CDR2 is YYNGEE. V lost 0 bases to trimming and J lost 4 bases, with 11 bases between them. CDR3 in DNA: TGTGCCAGCAGCGTAGAGACGGGATCTTACAATGAGCAGTTCTTC. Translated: CASSVETGSYNEQFF.

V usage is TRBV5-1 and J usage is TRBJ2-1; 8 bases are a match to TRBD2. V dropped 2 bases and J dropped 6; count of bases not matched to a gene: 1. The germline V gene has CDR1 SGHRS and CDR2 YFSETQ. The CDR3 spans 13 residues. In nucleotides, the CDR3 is TGCGCCAGCAGCTTAGGGACTAGCAATGAGCAGTTCTTC. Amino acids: CASSLGTSNEQFF. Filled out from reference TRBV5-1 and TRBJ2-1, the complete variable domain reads KAGVTQTPRYLIKTRGQQVTLSCSPISGHRSVSWYQQTPGQGLQFLFEYFSETQRNKGNFPGRFSGRQFSNSRSEMNVSTLELGDSALYLCASSLGTSNEQFFGPGTRLTVL.

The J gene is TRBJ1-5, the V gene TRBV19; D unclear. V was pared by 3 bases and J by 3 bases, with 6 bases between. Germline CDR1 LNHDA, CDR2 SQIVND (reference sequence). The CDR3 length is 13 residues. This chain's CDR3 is CASSMKTNQPQHF. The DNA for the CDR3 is TGTGCCAGTAGTATGAAAACCAATCAGCCCCAGCATTTT.

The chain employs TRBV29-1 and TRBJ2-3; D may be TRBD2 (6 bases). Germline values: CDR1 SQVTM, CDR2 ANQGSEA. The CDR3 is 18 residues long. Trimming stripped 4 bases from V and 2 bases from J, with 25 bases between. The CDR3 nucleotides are TGCAGCGTTGCCTGGGACTCCCGTGTCCTGAGGGTCACAGATACGCAGTATTTT. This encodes CSVAWDSRVLRVTDTQYF.

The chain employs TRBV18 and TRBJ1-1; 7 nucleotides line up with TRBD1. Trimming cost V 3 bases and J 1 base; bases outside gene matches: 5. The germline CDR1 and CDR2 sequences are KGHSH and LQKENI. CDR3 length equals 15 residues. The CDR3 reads CASSPATGQNTEAFF. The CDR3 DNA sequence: TGTGCCAGCTCACCGGCGACAGGGCAGAACACTGAAGCTTTCTTT.

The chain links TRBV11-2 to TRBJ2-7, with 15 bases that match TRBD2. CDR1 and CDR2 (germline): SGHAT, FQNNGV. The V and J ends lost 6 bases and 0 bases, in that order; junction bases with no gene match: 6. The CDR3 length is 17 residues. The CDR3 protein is CASSRTSGGADSYEQYF. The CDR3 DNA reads TGTGCCAGCAGTAGGACTAGCGGGGGGGCAGACTCCTACGAGCAGTACTTC.

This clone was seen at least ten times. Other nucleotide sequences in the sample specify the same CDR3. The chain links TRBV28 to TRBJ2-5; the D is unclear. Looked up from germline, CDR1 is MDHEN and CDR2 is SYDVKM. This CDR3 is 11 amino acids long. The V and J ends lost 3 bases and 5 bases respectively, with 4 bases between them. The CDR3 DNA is TGTGCCAGCAGTTTTAGGGAGACCCAGTACTTC. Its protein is CASSFRETQYF.

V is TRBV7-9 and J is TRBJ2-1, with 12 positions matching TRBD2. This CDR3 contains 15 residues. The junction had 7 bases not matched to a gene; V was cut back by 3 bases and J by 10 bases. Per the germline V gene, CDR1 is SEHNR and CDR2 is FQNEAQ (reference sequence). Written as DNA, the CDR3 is TGTGCCAGCAGCTTGCTAGCGGGAGGGGTGTCGGAGCAGTTCTTC. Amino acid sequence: CASSLLAGGVSEQFF.

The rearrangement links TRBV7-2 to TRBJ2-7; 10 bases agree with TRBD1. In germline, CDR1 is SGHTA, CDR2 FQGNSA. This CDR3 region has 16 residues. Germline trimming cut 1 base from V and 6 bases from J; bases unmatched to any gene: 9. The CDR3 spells CASSLEVRDRGGEQYF. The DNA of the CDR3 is TGTGCCAGCAGCTTAGAGGTCCGGGACAGGGGAGGCGAGCAGTACTTC.

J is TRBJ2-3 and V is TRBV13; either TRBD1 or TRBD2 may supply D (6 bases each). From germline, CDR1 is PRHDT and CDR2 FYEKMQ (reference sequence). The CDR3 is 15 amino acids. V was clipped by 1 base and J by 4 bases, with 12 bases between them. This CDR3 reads CASSLVGGGADTQYF. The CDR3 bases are TGTGCCAGCAGCTTAGTCGGGGGCGGGGCAGATACGCAGTATTTT.

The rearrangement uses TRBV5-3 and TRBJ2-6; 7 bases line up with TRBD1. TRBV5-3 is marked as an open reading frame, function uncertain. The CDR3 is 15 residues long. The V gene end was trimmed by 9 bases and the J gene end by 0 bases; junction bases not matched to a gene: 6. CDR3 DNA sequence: TGTGCCACCCCGGGACAGAGCTCTGGGGCCAACGTCCTGACTTTC. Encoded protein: CATPGQSSGANVLTF.

CDR3 DNA: TGTGCCAGCAGCCCTGGACGTGGAACCCTTGGAGAGACCCAGTACTTC. Protein sequence: CASSPGRGTLGETQYF. The chain combines TRBV7-9 with TRBJ2-5; D ambiguous. The CDR3 consists of 16 residues. Germline assignment: CDR1 SEHNR and CDR2 FQNEAQ (reference sequence). Trimming cost V 5 bases and J 4 bases, with 20 bases left between them.

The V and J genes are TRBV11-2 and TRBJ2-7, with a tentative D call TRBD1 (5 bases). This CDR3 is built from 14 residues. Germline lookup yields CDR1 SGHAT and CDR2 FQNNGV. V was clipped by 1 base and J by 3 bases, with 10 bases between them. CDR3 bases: TGTGCCAGCAGCTTAGCGGTGGGGCTCTACGAGCAGTACTTC. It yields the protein CASSLAVGLYEQYF.

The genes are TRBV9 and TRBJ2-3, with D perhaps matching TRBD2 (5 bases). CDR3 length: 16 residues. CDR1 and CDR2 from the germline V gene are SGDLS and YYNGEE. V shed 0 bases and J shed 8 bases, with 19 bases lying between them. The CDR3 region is CASSVDSTRAPGTQYF. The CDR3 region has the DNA TGTGCCAGCAGCGTAGATAGTACTAGGGCCCCGGGTACGCAGTATTTT.

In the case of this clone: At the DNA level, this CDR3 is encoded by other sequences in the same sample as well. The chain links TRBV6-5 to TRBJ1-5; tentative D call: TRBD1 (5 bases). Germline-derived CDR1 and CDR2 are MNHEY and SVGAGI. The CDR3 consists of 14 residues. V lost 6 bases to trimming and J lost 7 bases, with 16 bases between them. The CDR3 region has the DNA TGTGCCAGCAGCCCCAGCGGGGGTGGACAGCCCCAGCATTTT. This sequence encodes CASSPSGGGQPQHF.

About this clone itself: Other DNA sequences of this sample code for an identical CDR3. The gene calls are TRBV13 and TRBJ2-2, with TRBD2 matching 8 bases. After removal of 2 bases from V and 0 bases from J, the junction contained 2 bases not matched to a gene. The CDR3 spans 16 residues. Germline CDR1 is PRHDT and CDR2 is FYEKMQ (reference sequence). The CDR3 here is CASSLRAGANTGELFF. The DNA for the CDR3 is TGTGCCAGCAGCTTAAGAGCGGGGGCGAACACCGGGGAGCTGTTTTTT.

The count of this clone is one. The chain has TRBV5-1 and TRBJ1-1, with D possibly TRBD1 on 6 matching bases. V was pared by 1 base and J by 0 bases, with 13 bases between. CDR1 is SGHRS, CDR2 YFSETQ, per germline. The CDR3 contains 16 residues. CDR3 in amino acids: CASSLFGGRLNTEAFF. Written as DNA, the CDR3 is TGCGCCAGCAGCTTGTTCGGGGGGCGCCTGAACACTGAAGCTTTCTTT.

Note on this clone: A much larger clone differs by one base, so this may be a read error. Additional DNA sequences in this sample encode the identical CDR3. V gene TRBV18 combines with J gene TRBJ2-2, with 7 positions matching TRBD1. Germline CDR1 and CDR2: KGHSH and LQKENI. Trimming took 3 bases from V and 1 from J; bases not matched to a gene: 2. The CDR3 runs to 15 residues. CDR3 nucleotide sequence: TGTGCCAGCTCACCGCGACAGGGGAACACCGGGGAGCTGTTTTTT. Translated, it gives CASSPRQGNTGELFF.

CDR3: CSVAEGIGEQFF. The DNA for the CDR3 is TGCAGCGTCGCCGAAGGGATCGGTGAGCAGTTCTTC. The chain combines TRBV29-1 with TRBJ2-1; D uncertain. Trimming pared 6 bases from V and 9 bases from J, leaving 15 bases between. Germline V gives CDR1 SQVTM, CDR2 ANQGSEA. This CDR3 is built from 12 residues.

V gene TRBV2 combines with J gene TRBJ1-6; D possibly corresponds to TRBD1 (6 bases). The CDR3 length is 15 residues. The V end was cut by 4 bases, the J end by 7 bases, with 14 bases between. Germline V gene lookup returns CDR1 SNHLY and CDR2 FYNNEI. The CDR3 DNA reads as TGTGCCAGCAGTGGGACAGAAGGGGCAAATTCACCCCTCCACTTT. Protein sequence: CASSGTEGANSPLHF.